Listed here are 27 T cell receptor beta chains from one sample, sequenced in a study of OX40 agonist ivuxolimab in advanced cancers. Data came from immunoSEQ multiplex PCR; TCRdb stores just in-frame clones and leaves some out. The sample shows approximately 49,000 clones, approximately 80% of them seen only once. The material was CD4+ or CD8+ T cells sorted from blood, obtained in a trial of the OX40 agonist ivuxolimab. These receptors were taken from an adult with an advanced solid tumor such as melanoma, head and neck, liver or kidney cancer.

This rearrangement joins TRBV4-1 to TRBJ2-7; D unclear. This CDR3 has 12 amino acids. CDR1 is MGHRA, CDR2 YSYEKL, per germline. V was clipped by 2 bases and J by 5 bases, with 7 bases between them. The CDR3 DNA reads as TGCGCCAGCAGCCAACAAAGGGACGAGCAGTACTTC. Amino acid sequence: CASSQQRDEQYF.

The rearrangement links TRBV27 to TRBJ2-7, with TRBD2 matching over 12 bases. After removal of 4 bases from V and 2 bases from J, the junction contained 6 bases not matched to a gene. The germline CDR1 and CDR2 sequences are MNHEY and SMNVEV (reference sequence). The CDR3 extends over 16 amino acids. CDR3 loop: CASSSASGRDPYEQYF. The CDR3 coding sequence is TGTGCCAGCAGTTCGGCTAGCGGGAGGGACCCCTACGAGCAGTACTTC.

The CDR3 here is CASSPYRGSDEQYF. In DNA, the CDR3 is TGTGCCAGCAGCCCATACAGGGGTAGCGACGAGCAGTACTTC. The V and J genes are TRBV5-4 and TRBJ2-7; 7 positions agree with TRBD1. V was clipped by 4 bases and J by 5 bases; unmatched bases: 9. Germline values: CDR1 SGHNT, CDR2 YYREEE (reference sequence). This CDR3 has 14 amino acids.

A few counts support this clone. The V call is TRBV2, the J call TRBJ1-5; D not certain. Trimming cost V 11 bases and J 7 bases, with 24 bases left between them. Germline V gene data show CDR1 as SNHLY and CDR2 as FYNNEI. CDR3 length: 15 residues. The CDR3 region is CASNGGITLMQPQHF. Here the CDR3 DNA reads TGTGCCTCCAACGGTGGAATTACTCTTATGCAGCCCCAGCATTTT.

The chain employs TRBV6-1 and TRBJ2-1; D not certain. This CDR3 contains 15 residues. Trimming took off 2 bases at V and 6 bases at J, with 14 bases between the two ends. Germline V CDR1 and CDR2: MNHNS, SASEGT. DNA of the CDR3: TGTGCCAGCAGTGAACTGGGGATCTCACTCAATGAGCAGTTCTTC. Its translation is CASSELGISLNEQFF.

The chain employs TRBV7-3 and TRBJ2-3; 8 bases are a match to TRBD2. CDR3 length: 17 residues. CDR1 is SGHTA, CDR2 FQGTGA, per germline. V was clipped by 2 bases and J by 6 bases; unmatched bases: 13. In DNA, the CDR3 is TGTGCCAGCAGCTTAGGAACGGGAGGGCCCCTCACGGATACGCAGTATTTT. This codes for CASSLGTGGPLTDTQYF.

This clone was seen a few times. The chain is built from TRBV27 and TRBJ1-6; no clear D gene. Deletions cut 3 bases from V and 7 bases from J, with 10 bases between. CDR3 length equals 14 residues. Per the germline V gene, CDR1 is MNHEY and CDR2 is SMNVEV (reference sequence). The CDR3 DNA sequence: TGTGCCAGCAGTTTCGCCGTCGACAATTCACCCCTCCACTTT. Its protein product is CASSFAVDNSPLHF.

In nucleotides, the CDR3 is TGCGCCAGCAGCCAACAGAACACTGAAGCTTTCTTT. As protein: CASSQQNTEAFF. The chain uses TRBV4-3 and TRBJ1-1; unclear D gene. The CDR3 sequence is 12 residues long. The V end was cut by 2 bases, the J end by 1 base, with 2 bases between. The V gene's germline CDR1 is LGHNA and CDR2 YSLEER.

V gene TRBV5-6 combines with J gene TRBJ2-7, with a tentative D call TRBD2 (5 bases). CDR3 length: 14 residues. In germline, CDR1 is SGHDT, CDR2 YYEEEE. With 0 bases removed from V and 0 bases from J, the gap between germline ends came to 7 bases. The DNA of the CDR3 is TGTGCCAGCAGCTTGGGGGAGTCCTCCTACGAGCAGTACTTC. Protein: CASSLGESSYEQYF.

This clone has just a few counts. The rearrangement joins TRBV9 to TRBJ2-7, with 12 nucleotides matching TRBD1. This CDR3 region has 16 residues. Looked up from germline, CDR1 is SGDLS and CDR2 is YYNGEE. The V and J ends lost 0 bases and 7 bases, in that order; junction bases with no gene match: 8. CDR3 bases: TGTGCCAGCAGCGTAGCATCGGGACAGGGGGCAGGAGAGCAGTACTTC. Residues: CASSVASGQGAGEQYF.

The table lists this clone with a few counts. This rearrangement joins TRBV9 to TRBJ2-7; TRBD2 matches 9 bases. J lost 5 bases, V lost 3 bases, and 9 bases had no gene match. CDR3 length: 15 residues. Germline V gives CDR1 SGDLS, CDR2 YYNGEE. CDR3 in amino acids: CASSERSGRFNEQYF. In DNA, the CDR3 is TGTGCCAGCAGCGAACGTAGCGGGAGATTCAACGAGCAGTACTTC.

The rearrangement links TRBV19 to TRBJ2-5; 9 bases align to TRBD1. Germline CDR1 and CDR2: LNHDA and SQIVND (reference sequence). The junction had 4 bases not matched to a gene; V was cut back by 3 bases and J by 2 bases. CDR3 length: 15 residues. This CDR3 is CASSILTGGQETQYF. The CDR3 nucleotides read TGTGCCAGTAGTATTTTGACAGGGGGTCAAGAGACCCAGTACTTC.

The chain uses TRBV5-4 and TRBJ2-1; D remains ambiguous. Trimming took 1 base from V and 9 from J, leaving 5 bases between them. The CDR3 loop spans 11 amino acids. Germline V gene data show CDR1 as SGHNT and CDR2 as YYREEE (reference sequence). The CDR3 loop reads CASSLYGEQFF. CDR3 nucleotide sequence: TGTGCCAGCAGCTTGTACGGTGAGCAGTTCTTC. The complete variable domain, with remaining parts taken from reference TRBV5-4 and TRBJ2-1, reads ETGVTQSPTHLIKTRGQQVTLRCSSQSGHNTVSWYQQALGQGPQFIFQYYREEENGRGNFPPRFSGLQFPNYSSELNVNALELDDSALYLCASSLYGEQFFGPGTRLTVL.

This chain connects TRBV11-2 to TRBJ2-7; D unclear. Germline CDR1 and CDR2: SGHAT and FQNNGV. Deletions cut 5 bases from V and 3 bases from J, with 20 bases between. The CDR3 runs 16 residues. CDR3 nucleotides: TGTGCCAGCAGCCCCCGGTTTGGTAGATCAAACTACGAGCAGTACTTC. Its protein product is CASSPRFGRSNYEQYF.

The sample holds many counts of this clone. The rearrangement uses TRBV6-4 and TRBJ2-1, with D possibly being TRBD1 (5 bases). Trimming cost V 3 bases and J 2 bases, with 5 bases left between them. This CDR3 comprises 13 residues. Per germline, CDR1 MRHNA and CDR2 SNTAGT. The CDR3 DNA reads as TGTGCCAGCAGTGAGGACACCTACAATGAGCAGTTCTTC. Its translation: CASSEDTYNEQFF.

This sequence joins TRBV11-2 and TRBJ2-1; D is possibly TRBD2 (8 bases). Trimming shortened V by 5 bases and J by 7 bases, and 21 bases separated the two germline ends. The CDR3 is made up of 16 amino acids. Germline CDR1 SGHAT, CDR2 FQNNGV. The CDR3 is CASSLGGGGNGNEQFF. The CDR3 DNA reads as TGTGCCAGCAGCCTAGGGGGCGGGGGGAACGGTAATGAGCAGTTCTTC.

This sequence joins TRBV9 and TRBJ2-3; a weak D match, TRBD1 (5 bases). The CDR3 is 14 residues long. In germline, CDR1 is SGDLS, CDR2 YYNGEE. V lost 4 bases to trimming and J lost 6 bases, with 15 bases between them. For the CDR3, the DNA is TGTGCCAGCAGCCCACCCCAGGGATCCGATACGCAGTATTTT. Its translation is CASSPPQGSDTQYF.

CDR3 amino acids: CASRLVDGTGEYEQYF. CDR3 DNA sequence: TGTGCAAGTCGCTTAGTCGACGGGACAGGGGAATACGAGCAGTACTTC. This chain uses TRBV12-2 with TRBJ2-7; TRBD1, as called in the table, went unchecked against the DNA. TRBV12-2 has pseudogene status. This CDR3 has 16 residues.

The chain couples TRBV28 to TRBJ2-2; D not certain. The germline V gene encodes CDR1 MDHEN and CDR2 SYDVKM. Trimming took 5 bases from V and 5 from J, leaving 12 bases between them. This CDR3 has 14 amino acids. The CDR3 loop is CASSPGFGTGELFF. Written as DNA, the CDR3 is TGTGCCAGCAGTCCTGGTTTTGGTACCGGGGAGCTGTTTTTT.

V is TRBV10-3 and J is TRBJ1-1; D is unresolved. The CDR3 has 12 residues. V was shortened by 2 bases and J by 10 bases, with 11 bases between the two germline ends. Germline V gives CDR1 ENHRY, CDR2 SYGVKD. CDR3 DNA sequence: TGTGCCATCAGTGAGGGGTCGAATGGAGCTTTCTTT. Protein product: CAISEGSNGAFF.

The genes are TRBV6-1 and TRBJ2-7; perhaps D is TRBD1 or TRBD2 (5 bases each). Between the trimmed V and J ends, which lost 6 bases and 3 bases, there was a span of 12 bases. Germline assignment: CDR1 MNHNS and CDR2 SASEGT. This CDR3 comprises 13 residues. In DNA, the CDR3 is TGTGCCAGCAGCCGGGGCGTAGGCTACGAGCAGTACTTC. Translated: CASSRGVGYEQYF.

This chain links TRBV4-1 with TRBJ1-1, with unresolved D. CDR3 length: 11 amino acids. In germline, CDR1 is MGHRA, CDR2 YSYEKL. V dropped 1 base and J dropped 11 bases, with 8 bases sitting between them. This CDR3 reads CASSQGPAAFF. In nucleotides, the CDR3 is TGCGCCAGCAGCCAAGGGCCCGCGGCTTTCTTT.

The rearrangement uses TRBV27 and TRBJ2-7; D uncertain. This CDR3 is 13 amino acids long. The V gene lost 5 bases and the J gene lost 3 bases, with 11 bases spanning the gap. Germline CDR1 and CDR2: MNHEY and SMNVEV (reference sequence). In DNA form, the CDR3 reads TGTGCCAGCAGTAGGCAGAGGAACTACGAGCAGTACTTC. This gives the protein CASSRQRNYEQYF.

The chain recombines TRBV30 with TRBJ2-3; D remains ambiguous. V lost 6 bases and J 6 bases, leaving 7 bases between the germline ends. Germline CDR1 reads GTSNPN; CDR2 reads SVGIG (reference sequence). The CDR3 loop spans 10 amino acids. CDR3 bases: TGTGCCTGTCAGACGGATACGCAGTATTTT. Translated, it gives CACQTDTQYF.

The chain uses TRBV18 and TRBJ1-1; weak D call: TRBD1 (5 bases). The germline V gene has CDR1 KGHSH and CDR2 LQKENI. The germline V and J ends were trimmed by 2 bases and 7 bases, with 8 bases remaining between them. The CDR3 loop spans 12 amino acids. The CDR3 here is CASSPRGDEAFF. For the CDR3, the DNA is TGTGCCAGCTCACCAAGGGGTGATGAAGCTTTCTTT.

V gene TRBV10-3 combines with J gene TRBJ2-1; 14 bases align to TRBD2. V dropped 3 bases and J dropped 5; count of bases not matched to a gene: 6. Germline-derived CDR1 and CDR2 are ENHRY and SYGVKD. The CDR3 sequence is 17 residues long. The CDR3 is CAISEAGTSGSNNEQFF. The CDR3 nucleotides are TGTGCCATCAGTGAAGCCGGGACTAGCGGGAGCAACAATGAGCAGTTCTTC.

This clone was detected many times. The chain carries TRBV10-2 and TRBJ1-1, with D uncertain. Trimming removed 3 bases from V and 6 bases from J, with 5 bases in between. The CDR3 runs 11 residues. From germline, CDR1 is WSHSY and CDR2 SAAADI. The CDR3 is CASSDAAEAFF. The DNA for the CDR3 is TGCGCCAGCAGTGATGCGGCTGAAGCTTTCTTT.